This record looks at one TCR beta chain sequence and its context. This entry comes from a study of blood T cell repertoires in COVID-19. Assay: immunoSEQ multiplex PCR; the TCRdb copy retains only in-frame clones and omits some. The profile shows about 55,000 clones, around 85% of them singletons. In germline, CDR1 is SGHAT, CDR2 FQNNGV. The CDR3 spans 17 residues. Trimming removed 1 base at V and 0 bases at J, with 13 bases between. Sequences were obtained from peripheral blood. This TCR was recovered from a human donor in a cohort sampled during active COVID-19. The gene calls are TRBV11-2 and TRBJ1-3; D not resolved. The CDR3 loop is CASSLGPGSISGNTIYF. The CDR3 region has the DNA TGTGCCAGCAGCTTAGGGCCAGGTTCGATCTCTGGAAACACCATATATTTT. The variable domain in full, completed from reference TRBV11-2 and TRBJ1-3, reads EAGVAQSPRYKIIEKRQSVAFWCNPISGHATLYWYQQILGQGPKLLIQFQNNGVVDDSQLPKDRFSAERLKGVDSTLKIQPAKLEDSAVYLCASSLGPGSISGNTIYFGEGSWLTVV.